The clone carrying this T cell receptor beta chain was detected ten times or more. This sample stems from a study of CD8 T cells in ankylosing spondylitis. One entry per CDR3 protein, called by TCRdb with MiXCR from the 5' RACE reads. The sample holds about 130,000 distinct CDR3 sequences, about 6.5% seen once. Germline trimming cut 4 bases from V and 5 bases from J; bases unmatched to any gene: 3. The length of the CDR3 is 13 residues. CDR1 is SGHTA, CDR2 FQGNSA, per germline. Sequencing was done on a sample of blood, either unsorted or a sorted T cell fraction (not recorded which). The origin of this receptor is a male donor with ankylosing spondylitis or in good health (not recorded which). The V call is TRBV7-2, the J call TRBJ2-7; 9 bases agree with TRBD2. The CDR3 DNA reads TGTGCCAGCAGCTACGCGGGGGGGCACGAGCAGTACTTC. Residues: CASSYAGGHEQYF. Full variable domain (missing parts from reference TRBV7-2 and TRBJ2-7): GAGVSQSPSNKVTEKGKDVELRCDPISGHTALYWYRQSLGQGLEFLIYFQGNSAPDKSGLPSDRFSAERTGGSVSTLTIQRTQQEDSAVYLCASSYAGGHEQYFGPGTRLTVT.